Listed below are T cell receptor beta chains from one sample, sequenced in a study of blood T cell repertoires in COVID-19. The repertoire was sequenced with immunoSEQ multiplex PCR; TCRdb's copy has only in-frame clones and lacks some. Of about 160,000 clones listed, about 83% are singletons. Sequencing was carried out using peripheral blood. These receptor sequences come from a woman in her 70s with COVID-19, enrolled during active disease. Both conserved end residues are part of each CDR3. A D gene is named only where the DNA matches it firmly. Some rows have no size entry. The others give once, few or many, or a class for an expanded clone.

J: TRBJ2-4
V: TRBV5-4
D: TRBD1
size: .
CDR3: CASSTIDREKNIQYF
DNA: TGTGCCAGCAGCACCATAGACAGGGAAAAAAACATTCAGTACTTC

J: TRBJ2-1
V: TRBV4-1
D: TRBD1
size: .
CDR3: CASSQARDRVFNEQFF
DNA: TGCGCCAGCAGCCAAGCCAGGGACAGGGTCTTCAATGAGCAGTTCTTC

J: TRBJ2-1
V: TRBV24-1
D: .
size: .
CDR3: CATSDSTNNEQFF
DNA: TGTGCCACCAGTGATTCGACTAACAATGAGCAGTTCTTC

J: TRBJ1-1
V: TRBV7-9
D: .
size: few
CDR3: CASSFSGGQTEAFF
DNA: TGTGCCAGCAGCTTCTCGGGGGGGCAAACTGAAGCTTTCTTT

J: TRBJ1-1
V: TRBV5-4
D: TRBD1
size: .
CDR3: CASSLPNRGRNTEAFF
DNA: TGTGCCAGCAGCTTGCCCAACAGGGGGCGGAACACTGAAGCTTTCTTT

J: TRBJ1-2
V: TRBV29-1
D: TRBD1
size: .
CDR3: CSAIGTGVSYTF
DNA: TGCAGCGCTATCGGGACAGGGGTGAGCTACACCTTC

J: TRBJ1-3
V: TRBV19
D: .
size: .
CDR3: CASSVEVSGNTIYF
DNA: TGTGCCAGTAGCGTTGAGGTCTCTGGAAACACCATATATTTT

J: TRBJ1-5
V: TRBV6-1
D: .
size: .
CDR3: CASSERNGRVSQPQHF
DNA: TGTGCCAGCAGTGAAAGGAATGGCCGGGTTAGTCAGCCCCAGCATTTT

J: TRBJ1-5
V: TRBV30
D: TRBD1
size: .
CDR3: CAWDGGTGGLTQPQHF
DNA: TGTGCCTGGGACGGAGGGACAGGGGGCCTCACTCAGCCCCAGCATTTT

J: TRBJ2-4
V: TRBV19
D: .
size: .
CDR3: CASSIVESLAKNIQYF
DNA: TGTGCCAGTAGTATAGTAGAGAGTTTAGCCAAAAACATTCAGTACTTC

J: TRBJ2-1
V: TRBV27
D: TRBD1
size: .
CDR3: CASSFTQGVYKAYEQFF
DNA: TGTGCCAGCAGTTTCACTCAGGGGGTTTATAAGGCATATGAGCAGTTCTTC

J: TRBJ2-5
V: TRBV29-1
D: .
size: .
CDR3: CSVGILGGETQYF
DNA: TGCAGCGTTGGGATCTTGGGGGGAGAGACCCAGTACTTC

J: TRBJ1-1
V: TRBV6-5
D: .
size: .
CDR3: CASRGLERVREAFF
DNA: TGTGCCAGCAGAGGACTGGAGAGGGTAAGAGAAGCTTTCTTT

J: TRBJ1-6
V: TRBV6-6
D: TRBD1
size: .
CDR3: CASSFAPDRASPLHF
DNA: TGTGCCAGCAGTTTCGCCCCGGACAGGGCTTCACCCCTCCACTTT

J: TRBJ2-7
V: TRBV7-2
D: TRBD1
size: .
CDR3: CASSLRSVAGGYEQYF
DNA: TGTGCCAGCAGCTTAAGATCTGTGGCAGGGGGCTACGAGCAGTACTTC

J: TRBJ1-4
V: TRBV2
D: .
size: .
CDR3: CASRPQASTNEKLFF
DNA: TGTGCCAGCAGGCCCCAGGCCTCAACTAATGAAAAACTGTTTTTT

J: TRBJ1-2
V: TRBV5-4
D: TRBD1
size: .
CDR3: CASSLGTGRTF
DNA: TGTGCCAGCAGCTTAGGGACAGGGAGGACCTTC

J: TRBJ2-7
V: TRBV19
D: .
size: .
CDR3: CASSIDLGGYEQYF
DNA: TGTGCCAGTAGTATAGATCTCGGTGGCTACGAGCAGTACTTC

J: TRBJ2-3
V: TRBV19
D: .
size: .
CDR3: CASSILQDHDTQYF
DNA: TGTGCCAGTAGTATTTTACAGGACCACGATACGCAGTATTTT

J: TRBJ1-1
V: TRBV20-1
D: .
size: .
CDR3: CSARAPTEAFF
DNA: TGCAGTGCCAGGGCCCCCACTGAAGCTTTCTTT

J: TRBJ1-1
V: TRBV5-4
D: .
size: .
CDR3: CASSATGMNTEAFF
DNA: TGTGCCAGCAGCGCCACAGGGATGAACACTGAAGCTTTCTTT

J: TRBJ2-3
V: TRBV5-1
D: .
size: .
CDR3: CASRLGGSDTQYF
DNA: TGCGCCAGCCGACTGGGCGGGTCAGATACGCAGTATTTT

J: TRBJ1-2
V: TRBV12-3/TRBV12-4
D: .
size: .
CDR3: CASSLQRNYGYTF
DNA: TGTGCCAGCAGTTTACAACGGAACTATGGCTACACCTTC

J: TRBJ2-5
V: TRBV5-1
D: .
size: .
CDR3: CASSLESGEETQYF
DNA: TGCGCCAGCAGCTTGGAGTCAGGGGAAGAGACCCAGTACTTC

J: TRBJ2-3
V: TRBV18
D: TRBD2
size: .
CDR3: CASSPSGLANTDTQYF
DNA: TGTGCCAGCTCACCATCTGGACTAGCGAACACAGATACGCAGTATTTT

J: TRBJ2-1
V: TRBV5-4
D: .
size: .
CDR3: CASSLAGAGARNEQFF
DNA: TGTGCCAGCAGCTTGGCCGGGGCGGGGGCCCGTAATGAGCAGTTCTTC

J: TRBJ2-1
V: TRBV12-5
D: .
size: .
CDR3: CASGLGGEQFF
DNA: TGTGCTAGTGGTTTGGGAGGGGAGCAGTTCTTC

J: TRBJ2-1
V: TRBV3-1/TRBV3-2
D: TRBD2
size: .
CDR3: CASSPRNSGGAGNEQFF
DNA: TGTGCCAGCAGCCCTCGTAATAGCGGGGGGGCAGGAAATGAGCAGTTCTTC

J: TRBJ1-1
V: TRBV19
D: .
size: .
CDR3: CASSLLGGNTEAFF
DNA: TGTGCCAGTAGTCTCCTTGGCGGGAACACTGAAGCTTTCTTT

J: TRBJ2-2
V: TRBV5-5
D: TRBD1
size: .
CDR3: CASSWRTGVRVGELFF
DNA: TGTGCCAGCAGCTGGAGGACAGGGGTGAGGGTGGGGGAGCTGTTTTTT

J: TRBJ2-2
V: TRBV4-1
D: .
size: .
CDR3: CASSQESAGQRTTGELFF
DNA: TGCGCCAGCAGCCAAGAGTCGGCGGGGCAAAGAACCACCGGGGAGCTGTTTTTT

J: TRBJ2-6
V: TRBV28
D: .
size: .
CDR3: CASRSGAGANVLTF
DNA: TGTGCCAGCAGATCCGGGGCTGGGGCCAACGTCCTGACTTTC

J: TRBJ1-2
V: TRBV29-1
D: TRBD1
size: .
CDR3: CSVAGTGSFGYTF
DNA: TGCAGCGTTGCCGGGACAGGGTCCTTTGGCTACACCTTC

J: TRBJ1-2
V: TRBV27
D: TRBD1
size: few
CDR3: CASSFTGGDYGYTF
DNA: TGTGCCAGCAGTTTTACAGGGGGTGACTATGGCTACACCTTC

J: TRBJ2-7
V: TRBV7-9
D: .
size: .
CDR3: CASSYRDFSYEQYF
DNA: TGTGCCAGCAGCTATCGGGACTTTTCCTACGAGCAGTACTTC

J: TRBJ2-3
V: TRBV7-2
D: .
size: .
CDR3: CASSLRGIRTDTQYF
DNA: TGTGCCAGCAGCTTACGTGGCATCCGCACAGATACGCAGTATTTT

J: TRBJ1-4
V: TRBV6-5
D: .
size: once
CDR3: CASKPRGTGEKLFF
DNA: TGTGCCAGCAAACCCCGGGGGACGGGGGAAAAACTGTTTTTT

J: TRBJ1-4
V: TRBV6-6
D: .
size: .
CDR3: CASSYSGEKLFF
DNA: TGTGCCAGCAGTTACTCCGGGGAAAAACTGTTTTTT

J: TRBJ2-7
V: TRBV6-6
D: TRBD2
size: .
CDR3: CASIWGGYGPYEQYF
DNA: TGTGCCAGCATCTGGGGGGGGTATGGACCCTACGAGCAGTACTTC

J: TRBJ2-7
V: TRBV19
D: .
size: .
CDR3: CASSITSGTLGSTEQYF
DNA: TGTGCCAGTAGTATAACTTCGGGAACCCTAGGCTCAACCGAGCAGTACTTC

J: TRBJ2-5
V: TRBV27
D: TRBD1
size: .
CDR3: CASGYRGQETQYF
DNA: TGTGCCAGCGGATACAGGGGGCAAGAGACCCAGTACTTC

J: TRBJ1-1
V: TRBV28
D: TRBD1
size: .
CDR3: CASSSGTGYRVTEAFF
DNA: TGTGCCAGCAGTTCCGGGACAGGGTATCGTGTCACTGAAGCTTTCTTT

J: TRBJ1-2
V: TRBV12-3/TRBV12-4
D: .
size: .
CDR3: CASSLGSYGYTF
DNA: TGTGCCAGCAGTTTAGGCAGCTATGGCTACACCTTC

J: TRBJ1-1
V: TRBV10-3
D: .
size: .
CDR3: CAISESPGSDTEAFF
DNA: TGTGCCATCAGTGAGTCCCCGGGATCGGACACTGAAGCTTTCTTT

J: TRBJ2-7
V: TRBV20-1
D: .
size: .
CDR3: CSASERGEQYF
DNA: TGCAGTGCTAGTGAACGGGGGGAGCAGTACTTC